This T cell receptor beta chain originates from a study of CD8 T cells in Susac syndrome. RNA totalling roughly 0.45 to 1 ug underwent reverse transcription with random hexamers. It was immunoSEQ multiplex PCR that amplified TCR beta CDR3 across 54 Vbeta and 13 Jbeta. In TCRdb, the immunoSEQ multiplex PCR reads were re-called with MiXCR into one record per CDR3 protein. The data show about 150,000 distinct CDR3 sequences, just under 95% seen once. CDR3 length: 14 residues. Looked up from germline, CDR1 is SEHNR and CDR2 is FQNEAQ (reference sequence). V was cut by 1 base and J by 2 bases, with 8 bases left in between.

This receptor was identified in a human donor with multiple sclerosis. Sequencing input: CD8+ T cells from PBMCs. V is TRBV7-9 and J is TRBJ1-1; D call uncertain. The DNA of the CDR3 is TGTGCCAGCAGCTTAGAAAAATCCAACACTGAAGCTTTCTTT. Translation: CASSLEKSNTEAFF.